A single sample gave rise to the 14 T cell receptor beta chains below, sequenced in a study of T cell responses to AZD1222 COVID-19 vaccine. Here immunoSEQ multiplex PCR was the method, and the copy in TCRdb shows in-frame clones only, minus some. The sample yields roughly 170,000 clones, about 91% seen once. The starting material was peripheral blood, obtained on day 0 of AZD1222 vaccination. The receptors shown here come from an adult in good health.

The genes are TRBV10-1 and TRBJ1-2, with TRBD1 matching 7 bases. The CDR3 contains 13 residues. V was pared by 6 bases and J by 8 bases, with 9 bases of the junction left unmatched. Germline CDR1 reads WNHNN; CDR2 reads SYGVQD (reference sequence). In DNA, the CDR3 is TGCGCCAGCAGGACAGGGCTGCCTGGGGGCTACACCTTC. Its protein is CASRTGLPGGYTF.

J is TRBJ2-7 and V is TRBV2, with D hard to call. CDR3 length: 11 residues. The ends were cut back, 11 bases at V and 0 bases at J, with 8 bases in the middle. Germline V CDR1 and CDR2: SNHLY, FYNNEI. The CDR3 DNA follows: TGTGCCGTCCAGAGCTCCTACGAGCAGTACTTC. Its protein is CAVQSSYEQYF.

The chain links TRBV24-1 to TRBJ1-5; 11 positions agree with TRBD1. Germline-derived CDR1 and CDR2 are KGHDR and SFDVKD. This CDR3 has 13 residues. V lost 7 bases and J lost 6; bases outside the gene matches: 1. The CDR3 sequence: CATSGQGAQPQHF. CDR3 DNA sequence: TGTGCCACCAGCGGACAGGGGGCTCAGCCCCAGCATTTT.

This chain connects TRBV6-5 to TRBJ1-1; D ambiguous. This CDR3 comprises 13 residues. Germline CDR1 and CDR2: MNHEY and SVGAGI. Trimming took off 0 bases at V and 10 bases at J, with 12 bases between the two ends. CDR3 sequence reads: CASSYSGSTPAFF. In nucleotides, the CDR3 is TGTGCCAGCAGTTACTCGGGGTCAACCCCAGCTTTCTTT.

The gene calls are TRBV10-3 and TRBJ1-2; 8 positions agree with TRBD1. V dropped 2 bases and J dropped 2; count of bases not matched to a gene: 4. Germline V gives CDR1 ENHRY, CDR2 SYGVKD. There are 15 residues in the CDR3. The CDR3 loop reads CAISEAGGANYGYTF. The CDR3 nucleotides are TGTGCCATCAGTGAGGCAGGGGGCGCGAACTATGGCTACACCTTC.

This clone has a handful of counts. The CDR3 nucleotides are TGCGCCAGCAGCCAAGTAGGTGTGGGTGGCTACACCTTC. Protein product: CASSQVGVGGYTF. The V call is TRBV4-1, the J call TRBJ1-2; D call uncertain. Between the trimmed V and J ends, which lost 1 base and 7 bases, there was a span of 10 bases. The germline CDR1 and CDR2 sequences are MGHRA and YSYEKL. This CDR3 is 13 amino acids long.

The rearrangement links TRBV3-1 (or the pseudogene TRBV3-2) to TRBJ1-2; D remains ambiguous. V lost 4 bases and J lost 4, with 13 bases in between. This CDR3 has 14 residues. CDR1 is LGHDT and CDR2 is YNNKEL in the germline V gene (reference sequence). The CDR3: CASSPSLGSYGYTF. Here the CDR3 DNA reads TGTGCCAGCAGCCCAAGTTTGGGGAGCTATGGCTACACCTTC.

The chain employs TRBV5-3 and TRBJ2-7; D is perhaps TRBD2 (5 bases). TRBV5-3 is placed among ORFs of uncertain function. V dropped 2 bases and J dropped 3 bases, with 9 bases sitting between them. This CDR3 spans 13 amino acids. The CDR3 nucleotides read TGTGCCAGAAGCTTACGGGGTATCTACGAGCAGTACTTC. Translating it yields CARSLRGIYEQYF.

J is TRBJ2-5 and V is TRBV4-1, with 10 bases fitting TRBD2. The CDR3 totals 17 residues. J lost 4 bases, V lost 0 bases, and 8 bases had no gene match. CDR1 is MGHRA and CDR2 is YSYEKL in the germline V gene. Here the CDR3 DNA reads TGCGCCAGCAGCCAAGATGGGTCTCCTAGCGGGAGAGAGACCCAGTACTTC. Its translation is CASSQDGSPSGRETQYF.

The J gene is TRBJ1-1, the V gene TRBV29-1, with no clear D. Germline V lookup: CDR1 SQVTM, CDR2 ANQGSEA. V dropped 4 bases and J dropped 0 bases, with 9 bases sitting between them. The CDR3 totals 13 residues. The CDR3 protein is CSVGGRMNTEAFF. DNA for the CDR3: TGCAGCGTTGGAGGACGGATGAACACTGAAGCTTTCTTT.

The chain employs TRBV11-2 and TRBJ1-3, with D unresolved. This CDR3 is built from 16 residues. V was cut by 4 bases and J by 2 bases, with 15 bases left in between. Looked up from germline, CDR1 is SGHAT and CDR2 is FQNNGV. CDR3 amino acids: CASSYRRGRTGNTIYF. The CDR3 nucleotides read TGTGCCAGCAGCTACCGACGAGGGAGGACTGGAAACACCATATATTTT.

This clone has just one count. The rearrangement links TRBV6-5 to TRBJ1-6; 7 nucleotides align to TRBD1. Trimming cost V 7 bases and J 13 bases; bases outside gene matches: 10. The CDR3 has 13 amino acids. Germline CDR1 reads MNHEY; CDR2 reads SVGAGI. CDR3 protein: CASTLGTALPLHF. The CDR3 DNA follows: TGTGCCAGCACTCTGGGGACAGCCCTTCCCCTCCACTTT.

V gene TRBV19 combines with J gene TRBJ2-1, with 16 bases matching TRBD2. The CDR3 is made up of 19 amino acids. Germline trimming cut 4 bases from V and 0 bases from J; bases unmatched to any gene: 6. Germline values: CDR1 LNHDA, CDR2 SQIVND (reference sequence). The CDR3 here is CASSTQGLAGGGSYNEQFF. The CDR3 coding sequence is TGTGCCAGTAGTACCCAGGGACTAGCGGGAGGGGGCTCCTACAATGAGCAGTTCTTC.

This clone was seen once. The J gene is TRBJ2-5, the V gene TRBV5-1; 7 nucleotides match TRBD2. The germline V gene encodes CDR1 SGHRS and CDR2 YFSETQ. The CDR3 loop spans 15 amino acids. J was trimmed by 2 bases and V by 4 bases; bases with no gene match: 8. The CDR3 protein is CASSPGLVGQETQYF. The CDR3 DNA reads as TGCGCCAGCAGCCCCGGACTAGTGGGGCAAGAGACCCAGTACTTC.